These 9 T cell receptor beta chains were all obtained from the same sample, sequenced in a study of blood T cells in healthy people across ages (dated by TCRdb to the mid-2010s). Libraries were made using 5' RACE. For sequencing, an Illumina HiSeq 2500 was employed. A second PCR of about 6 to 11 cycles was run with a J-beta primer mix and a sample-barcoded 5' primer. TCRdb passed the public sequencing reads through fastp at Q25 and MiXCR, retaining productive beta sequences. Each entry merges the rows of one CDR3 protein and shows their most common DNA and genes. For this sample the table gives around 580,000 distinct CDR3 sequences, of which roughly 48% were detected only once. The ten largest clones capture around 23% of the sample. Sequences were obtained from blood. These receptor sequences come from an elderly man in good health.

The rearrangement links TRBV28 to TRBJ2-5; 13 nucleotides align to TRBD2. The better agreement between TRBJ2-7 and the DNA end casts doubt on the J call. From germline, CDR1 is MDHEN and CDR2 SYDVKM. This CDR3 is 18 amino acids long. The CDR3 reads CASSSLSGLAGDRSEQYF. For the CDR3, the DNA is TGTGCCAGCAGCTCGCTATCCGGACTAGCGGGAGATCGGAGCGAGCAGTACTTC.

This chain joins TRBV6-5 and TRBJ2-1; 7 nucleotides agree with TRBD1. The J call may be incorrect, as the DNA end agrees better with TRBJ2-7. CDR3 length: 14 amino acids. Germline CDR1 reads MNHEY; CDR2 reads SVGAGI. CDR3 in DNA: TGTGCCAGCAGTACCTATAAGACAGGGCTCGAGCAGTACTTC. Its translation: CASSTYKTGLEQYF.

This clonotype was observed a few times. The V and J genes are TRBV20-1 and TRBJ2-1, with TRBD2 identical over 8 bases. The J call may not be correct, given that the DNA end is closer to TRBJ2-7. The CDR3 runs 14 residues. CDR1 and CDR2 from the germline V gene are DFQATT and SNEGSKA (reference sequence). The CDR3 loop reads CSASAGATYNEQYF. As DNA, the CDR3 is TGCAGTGCCTCAGCGGGGGCCACCTACAATGAGCAGTACTTC.

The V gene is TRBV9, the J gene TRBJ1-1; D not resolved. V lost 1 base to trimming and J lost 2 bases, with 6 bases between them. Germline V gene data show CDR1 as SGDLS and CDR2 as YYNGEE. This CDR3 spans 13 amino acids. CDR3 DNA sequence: TGTGCCAGCAGCGTACAGGTTAACACTGAAGCTTTCTTT. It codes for CASSVQVNTEAFF.

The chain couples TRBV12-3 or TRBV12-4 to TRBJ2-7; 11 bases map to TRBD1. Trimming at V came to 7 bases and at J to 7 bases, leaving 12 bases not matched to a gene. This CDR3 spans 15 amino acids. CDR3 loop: CASTTNRDRGKEQYF. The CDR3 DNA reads TGTGCCAGCACCACGAACCGGGACAGGGGGAAAGAGCAGTACTTC.

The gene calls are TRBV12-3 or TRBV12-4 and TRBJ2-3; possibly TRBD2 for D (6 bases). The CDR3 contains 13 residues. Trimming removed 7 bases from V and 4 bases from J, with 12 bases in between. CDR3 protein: CASTTSGADTQYF. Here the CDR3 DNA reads TGTGCCAGCACTACCTCGGGGGCAGATACGCAGTATTTT.

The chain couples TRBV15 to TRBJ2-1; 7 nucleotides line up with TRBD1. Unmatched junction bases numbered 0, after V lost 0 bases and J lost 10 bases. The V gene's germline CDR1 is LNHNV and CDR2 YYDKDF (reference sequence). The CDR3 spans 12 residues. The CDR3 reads CATSREQGEQFF. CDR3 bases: TGTGCCACCAGCAGAGAACAGGGGGAGCAGTTCTTC.

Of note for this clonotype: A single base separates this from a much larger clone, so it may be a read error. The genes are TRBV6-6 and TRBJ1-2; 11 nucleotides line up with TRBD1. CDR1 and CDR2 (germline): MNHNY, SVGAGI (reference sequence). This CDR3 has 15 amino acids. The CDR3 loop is CAGRDPGQGVCGYTF. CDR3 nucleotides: TGTGCCGGCAGAGACCCGGGACAGGGGGTCTGCGGCTACACCTTC.

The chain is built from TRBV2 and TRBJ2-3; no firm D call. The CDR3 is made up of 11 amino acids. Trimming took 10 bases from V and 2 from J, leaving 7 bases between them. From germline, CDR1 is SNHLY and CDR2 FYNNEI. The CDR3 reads CANRYTDTQYF. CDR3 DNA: TGTGCCAACCGATACACAGATACGCAGTATTTT.